This is a list of T cell receptor beta chains from one sample in a study of cytomegalovirus exposure and HLA in healthy donors. TCRdb keeps only in-frame clones here, not all; method: immunoSEQ multiplex PCR. The sample has some 28,000 clones. Sequencing used PBMCs. The receptors were gathered from a man in his thirties or forties in good health and CMV-seronegative. CDR3s include the opening cysteine and the closing phenylalanine or tryptophan. The order of the fields is J gene, D gene, V gene, CDR3 DNA, CDR3 protein. D genes are given only for firm matches.

TRBJ1-3,.,TRBV7-2,TGTGCCAGCAGCTTAGTGGGGACAACTGGAAACACCATATATTTT,CASSLVGTTGNTIYF
TRBJ2-7,TRBD2,TRBV29-1,TGCAGCGTTGAACCTAGCGGACGTTACGAGCAGTACTTC,CSVEPSGRYEQYF
TRBJ1-1,TRBD1,TRBV7-9,TGTGCCAGCAGCCCGGGACAGTCGGACACTGAAGCTTTCTTT,CASSPGQSDTEAFF
TRBJ2-7,TRBD2,TRBV9,TGTGCCAGCAGCGGGACTAGCGGGGGTCACTCCTACGAGCAGTACTTC,CASSGTSGGHSYEQYF
TRBJ1-2,.,TRBV6-1,TGTGCCAGCAGGACTTCCCTTAACTATGGCTACACCTTC,CASRTSLNYGYTF
TRBJ2-3,.,TRBV6-5,TGTGCCAGCAGTTCCAACACAGATACGCAGTATTTT,CASSSNTDTQYF
TRBJ2-3,TRBD2,TRBV19,TGTGCCAGTAGTATAGGGGGACTAGCGGGACATACGCAGTATTTT,CASSIGGLAGHTQYF
TRBJ1-2,.,TRBV27,TGTGCCAGCATCCCTCAGGGCAGGGCTGGCTACACCTTC,CASIPQGRAGYTF
TRBJ2-2,.,TRBV18,TGTGCCAGCTCACCACCGGGGGGAAGAGACACCGGGGAGCTGTTTTTT,CASSPPGGRDTGELFF
TRBJ2-1,TRBD2,TRBV27,TGTGCCAGCAGTTCCATACTAGCGGGAGGGCCTTTTATCCATGAGCAGTTCTTC,CASSSILAGGPFIHEQFF
TRBJ1-2,.,TRBV19,TGTGCCACCCGGGGTCGTCAAGGCTACTGGGGCTACACCTTC,CATRGRQGYWGYTF
TRBJ2-7,.,TRBV7-2,TGTGCCAGCAGCGAGACTGGTTACGAGCAGTACTTC,CASSETGYEQYF